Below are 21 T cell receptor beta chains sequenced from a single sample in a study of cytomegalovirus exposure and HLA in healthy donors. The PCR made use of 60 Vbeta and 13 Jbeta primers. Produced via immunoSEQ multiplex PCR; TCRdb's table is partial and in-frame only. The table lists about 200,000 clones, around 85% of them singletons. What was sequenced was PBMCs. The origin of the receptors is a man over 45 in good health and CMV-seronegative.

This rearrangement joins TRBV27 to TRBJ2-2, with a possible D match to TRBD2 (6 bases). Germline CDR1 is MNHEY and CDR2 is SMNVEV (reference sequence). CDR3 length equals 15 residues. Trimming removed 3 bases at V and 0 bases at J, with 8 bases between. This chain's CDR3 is CASSLEGPNTGELFF. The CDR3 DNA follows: TGTGCCAGCAGTTTGGAGGGCCCGAACACCGGGGAGCTGTTTTTT.

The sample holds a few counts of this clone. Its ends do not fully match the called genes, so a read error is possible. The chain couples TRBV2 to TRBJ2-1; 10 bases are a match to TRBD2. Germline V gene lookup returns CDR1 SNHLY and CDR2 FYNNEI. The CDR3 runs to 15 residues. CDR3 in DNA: TGTGCCAGCACTGAAGCGGGAGGGTCCTACAATGAGCAGTTCTTC. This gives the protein CASTEAGGSYNEQFF.

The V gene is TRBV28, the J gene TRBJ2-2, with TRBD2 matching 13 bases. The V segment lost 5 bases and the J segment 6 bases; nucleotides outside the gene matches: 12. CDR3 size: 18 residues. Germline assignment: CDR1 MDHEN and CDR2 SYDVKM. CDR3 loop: CASSLFRMGLAGPGELFF. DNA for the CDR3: TGTGCCAGCAGTCTCTTTCGAATGGGACTAGCGGGACCCGGGGAGCTGTTTTTT.

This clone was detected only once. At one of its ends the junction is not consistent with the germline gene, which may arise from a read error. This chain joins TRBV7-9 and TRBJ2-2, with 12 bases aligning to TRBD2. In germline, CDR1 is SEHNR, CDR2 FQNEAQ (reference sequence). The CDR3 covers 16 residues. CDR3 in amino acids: CSSSVRLAGVTGELFF. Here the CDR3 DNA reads TGTTCCAGCAGCGTTAGACTAGCGGGAGTCACCGGGGAGCTGTTTTTT.

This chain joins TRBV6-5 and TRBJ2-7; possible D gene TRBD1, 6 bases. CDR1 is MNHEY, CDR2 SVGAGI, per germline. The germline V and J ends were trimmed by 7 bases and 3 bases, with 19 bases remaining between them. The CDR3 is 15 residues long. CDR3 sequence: CASTLQGQGSYEQYF. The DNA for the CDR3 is TGTGCCAGCACCCTACAAGGTCAGGGGAGCTACGAGCAGTACTTC.

CDR3 loop: CASSPAREDSYEQYF. CDR3 sequence (DNA): TGTGCCAGCAGCCCCGCGAGGGAAGACTCCTACGAGCAGTACTTC. The V call is TRBV14, the J call TRBJ2-7; TRBD2 is a possible D gene (5 bases). The germline V and J ends were trimmed by 4 bases and 0 bases, with 13 bases remaining between them. Germline loops: CDR1 SGHDN, CDR2 FVKESK. The CDR3 runs to 15 residues.

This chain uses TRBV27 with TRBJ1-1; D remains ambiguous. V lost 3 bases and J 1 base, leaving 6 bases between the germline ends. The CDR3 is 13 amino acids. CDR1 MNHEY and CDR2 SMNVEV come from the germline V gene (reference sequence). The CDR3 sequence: CASSFYRNTEAFF. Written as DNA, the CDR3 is TGTGCCAGCAGTTTTTACAGGAACACTGAAGCTTTCTTT.

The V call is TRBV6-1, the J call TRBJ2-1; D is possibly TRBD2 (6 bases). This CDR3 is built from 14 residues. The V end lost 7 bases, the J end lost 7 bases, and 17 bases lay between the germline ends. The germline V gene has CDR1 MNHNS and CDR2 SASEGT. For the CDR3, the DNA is TGTGCCAGCACCAACCGGGTCCGGGGGAATGAGCAGTTCTTC. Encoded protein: CASTNRVRGNEQFF.

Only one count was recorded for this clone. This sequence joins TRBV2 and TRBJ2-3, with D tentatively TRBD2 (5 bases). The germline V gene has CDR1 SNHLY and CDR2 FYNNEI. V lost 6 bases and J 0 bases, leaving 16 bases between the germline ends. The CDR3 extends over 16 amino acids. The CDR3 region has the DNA TGTGCCAGCAGCCCCGGGAACCCCGCTAGCACAGATACGCAGTATTTT. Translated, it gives CASSPGNPASTDTQYF.

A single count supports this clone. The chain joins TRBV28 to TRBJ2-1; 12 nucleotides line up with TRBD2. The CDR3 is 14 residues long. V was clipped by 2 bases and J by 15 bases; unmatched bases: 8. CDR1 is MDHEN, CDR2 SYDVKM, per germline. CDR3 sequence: CASSLPTSGSERFF. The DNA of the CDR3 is TGTGCCAGCAGTTTACCGACTAGCGGGAGCGAGAGGTTCTTC.

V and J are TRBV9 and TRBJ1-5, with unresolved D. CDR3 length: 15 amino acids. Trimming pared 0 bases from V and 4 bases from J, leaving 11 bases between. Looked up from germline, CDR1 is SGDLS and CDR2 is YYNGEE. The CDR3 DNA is TGTGCCAGCAGCGTAGATGGGAGGGTTAATCAGCCCCAGCATTTT. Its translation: CASSVDGRVNQPQHF.

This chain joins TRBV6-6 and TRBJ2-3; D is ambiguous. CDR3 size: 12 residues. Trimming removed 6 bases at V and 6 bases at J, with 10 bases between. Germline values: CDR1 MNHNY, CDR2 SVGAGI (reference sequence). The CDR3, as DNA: TGTGCCAGCAGCCTCCAAGAGGATACGCAGTATTTT. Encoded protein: CASSLQEDTQYF.

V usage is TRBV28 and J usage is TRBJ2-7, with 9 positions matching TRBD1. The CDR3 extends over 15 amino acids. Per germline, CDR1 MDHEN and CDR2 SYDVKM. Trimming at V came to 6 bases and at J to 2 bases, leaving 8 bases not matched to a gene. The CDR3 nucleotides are TGTGCCAGCAGCCGCGGGACAGGGAGGACCTACGAGCAGTACTTC. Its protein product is CASSRGTGRTYEQYF. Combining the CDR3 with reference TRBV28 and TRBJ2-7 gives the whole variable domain DVKVTQSSRYLVKRTGEKVFLECVQDMDHENMFWYRQDPGLGLRLIYFSYDVKMKEKGDIPEGYSVSREKKERFSLILESASTNQTSMYLCASSRGTGRTYEQYFGPGTRLTVT.

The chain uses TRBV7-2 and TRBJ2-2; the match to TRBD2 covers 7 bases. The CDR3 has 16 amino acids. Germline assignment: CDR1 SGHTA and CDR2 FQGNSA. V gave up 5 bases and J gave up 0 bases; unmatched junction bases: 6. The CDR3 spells CASSPLAYTNTGELFF. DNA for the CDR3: TGTGCCAGCAGCCCACTAGCGTATACGAACACCGGGGAGCTGTTTTTT.

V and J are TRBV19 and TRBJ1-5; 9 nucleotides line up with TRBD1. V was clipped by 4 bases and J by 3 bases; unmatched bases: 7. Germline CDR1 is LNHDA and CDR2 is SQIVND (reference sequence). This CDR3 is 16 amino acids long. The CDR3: CASSTLGQGINQPQHF. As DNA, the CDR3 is TGTGCCAGTAGTACACTCGGACAGGGGATCAATCAGCCCCAGCATTTT.

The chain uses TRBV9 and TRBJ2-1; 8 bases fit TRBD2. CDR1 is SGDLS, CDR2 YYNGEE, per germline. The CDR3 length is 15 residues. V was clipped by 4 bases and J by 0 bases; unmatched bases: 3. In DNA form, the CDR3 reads TGTGCCAGCAGCTCCCGGGGGGGCTCCTACAATGAGCAGTTCTTC. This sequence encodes CASSSRGGSYNEQFF.

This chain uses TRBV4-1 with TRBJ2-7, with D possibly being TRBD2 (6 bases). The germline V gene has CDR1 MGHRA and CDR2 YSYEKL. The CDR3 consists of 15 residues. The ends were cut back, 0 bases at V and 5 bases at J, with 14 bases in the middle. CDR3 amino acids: CASSQEGGGYHEQYF. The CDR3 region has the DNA TGCGCCAGCAGCCAAGAAGGCGGAGGGTACCACGAGCAGTACTTC.

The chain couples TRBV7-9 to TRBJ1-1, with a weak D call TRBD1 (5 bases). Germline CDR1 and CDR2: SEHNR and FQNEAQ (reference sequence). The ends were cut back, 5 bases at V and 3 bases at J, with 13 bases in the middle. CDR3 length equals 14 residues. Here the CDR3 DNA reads TGTGCCAGCAGCCCCACGCGGGGGGACACTGAAGCTTTCTTT. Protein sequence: CASSPTRGDTEAFF.

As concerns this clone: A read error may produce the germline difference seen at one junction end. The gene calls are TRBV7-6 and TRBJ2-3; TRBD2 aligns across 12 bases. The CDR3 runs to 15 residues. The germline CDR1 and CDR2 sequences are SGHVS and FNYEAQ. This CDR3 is CASSLAGGPTDTQYF. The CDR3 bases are TGTGCCAGCAGCCTAGCGGGAGGGCCTACAGATACGCAGTATTTT. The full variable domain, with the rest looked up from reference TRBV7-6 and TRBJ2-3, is GAGVSQSPRYKVTKRGQDVALRCDPISGHVSLYWYRQALGQGPEFLTYFNYEAQQDKSGLPNDRFSAERPEGSISTLTIQRTEQRDSAMYRCASSLAGGPTDTQYFGPGTRLTVL.

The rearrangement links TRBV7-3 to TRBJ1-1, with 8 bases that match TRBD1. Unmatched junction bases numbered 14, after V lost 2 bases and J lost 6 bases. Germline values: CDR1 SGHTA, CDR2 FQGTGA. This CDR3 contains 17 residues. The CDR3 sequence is CASSLYGQGIRMPEAFF. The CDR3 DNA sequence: TGTGCCAGCAGCTTATACGGACAGGGAATACGTATGCCTGAAGCTTTCTTT.

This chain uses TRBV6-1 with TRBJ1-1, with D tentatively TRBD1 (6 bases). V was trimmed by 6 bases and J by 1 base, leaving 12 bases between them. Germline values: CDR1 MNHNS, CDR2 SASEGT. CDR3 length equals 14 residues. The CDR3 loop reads CASRRQVGNTEAFF. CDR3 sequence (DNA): TGTGCCAGCAGAAGACAGGTCGGGAACACTGAAGCTTTCTTT.